This TCR beta chain derives from a study of cytomegalovirus exposure and HLA in healthy donors. This PCR relied on a set of 60 Vbeta primers and 13 Jbeta primers. Sequencing used immunoSEQ multiplex PCR; TCRdb keeps in-frame clones, though not all of them. The table includes some 190,000 clones, under 9.5% detected once. There are 11 residues in the CDR3. V lost 3 bases and J lost 10, with 8 bases in between. Germline V gene sequence: CDR1 SGHNT, CDR2 YYREEE (reference sequence). Only a few counts were recorded for this clone. The clonotype comes from a woman aged 25 to 45 in good health and CMV-seropositive. The rearrangement uses TRBV5-4 and TRBJ2-1; D is unclear. Material for sequencing was PBMCs. CDR3 sequence reads: CASSSRKEQFF. The CDR3 nucleotides are TGTGCCAGCAGCTCTAGAAAAGAGCAGTTCTTC.